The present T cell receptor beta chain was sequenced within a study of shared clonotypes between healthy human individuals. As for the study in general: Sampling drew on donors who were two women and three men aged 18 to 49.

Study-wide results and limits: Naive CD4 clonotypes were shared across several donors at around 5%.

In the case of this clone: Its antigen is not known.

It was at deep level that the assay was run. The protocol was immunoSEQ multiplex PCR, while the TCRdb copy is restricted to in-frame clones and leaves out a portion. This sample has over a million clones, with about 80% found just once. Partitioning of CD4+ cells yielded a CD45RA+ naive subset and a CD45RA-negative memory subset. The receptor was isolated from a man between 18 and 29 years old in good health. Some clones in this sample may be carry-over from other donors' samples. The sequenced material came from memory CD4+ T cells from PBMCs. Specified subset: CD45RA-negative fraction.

For the CDR3, the DNA is TGCGCCAGCAGCTCGGGTTTTCGGCAGGGGCCTGAAAAACTGTTTTTT. This codes for CASSSGFRQGPEKLFF. The J gene is TRBJ1-4, the V gene TRBV5-1, with D possibly being TRBD1 (6 bases). There are 16 residues in the CDR3. V lost 3 bases and J 7 bases, leaving 19 bases between the germline ends. Germline V gene lookup returns CDR1 SGHRS and CDR2 YFSETQ.